These 10 T cell receptor beta chains share one sample of origin, sequenced in a study of blood T cell repertoires in COVID-19. Generated by immunoSEQ multiplex PCR, the TCRdb table keeps only in-frame clones and is missing some. The sample yields 100,000 or so clones, approximately 82% seen once. The sample taken for sequencing was peripheral blood. The receptor set was obtained from an older man with active or convalescent COVID-19.

This clone was detected only once. The chain combines TRBV24-1 with TRBJ1-5, with D possibly matching TRBD1 (5 bases). CDR3 length equals 13 residues. The germline gives CDR1 KGHDR, CDR2 SFDVKD. V was trimmed by 4 bases and J by 4 bases, leaving 7 bases between them. The CDR3 loop reads CATSESGNQPQHF. DNA of the CDR3: TGTGCCACCAGTGAATCAGGGAATCAGCCCCAGCATTTT.

The gene calls are TRBV11-2 and TRBJ2-3; TRBD2 might be the D (6 bases). CDR1 and CDR2 (germline): SGHAT, FQNNGV. The CDR3 contains 13 residues. V was cut by 4 bases and J by 6 bases, with 11 bases left in between. The CDR3 spells CASSWAGTDTQYF. DNA of the CDR3: TGTGCCAGCAGCTGGGCGGGGACGGATACGCAGTATTTT.

The chain couples TRBV12-5 to TRBJ1-3, with D hard to call. Germline CDR1 reads LGHNT; CDR2 reads FRNRAP. The CDR3 runs 14 residues. The V end lost 0 bases, the J end lost 4 bases, and 7 bases lay between the germline ends. CDR3 residues: CASGLVPGGNTIYF. CDR3 DNA: TGTGCTAGTGGTTTGGTACCGGGAGGAAACACCATATATTTT.

V usage is TRBV6-6 and J usage is TRBJ2-3; no clear D. The germline V gene has CDR1 MNHNY and CDR2 SVGAGI (reference sequence). The CDR3 extends over 11 amino acids. V was shortened by 6 bases and J by 5 bases, with 6 bases between the two germline ends. In nucleotides, the CDR3 is TGTGCCAGCAGCTACCTAGATACGCAGTATTTT. The encoded protein is CASSYLDTQYF.

The rearrangement links TRBV5-6 to TRBJ2-7, with D maybe TRBD2 (6 bases). The CDR3 spans 14 residues. Between the trimmed V and J ends, which lost 0 bases and 0 bases, there was a span of 7 bases. Germline CDR1 SGHDT, CDR2 YYEEEE. The DNA for the CDR3 is TGTGCCAGCAGCTTGGCGGGGGTCTCCTACGAGCAGTACTTC. Translation gives CASSLAGVSYEQYF. Filled out from reference TRBV5-6 and TRBJ2-7, the complete variable domain reads DAGVTQSPTHLIKTRGQQVTLRCSPKSGHDTVSWYQQALGQGPQFIFQYYEEEERQRGNFPDRFSGHQFPNYSSELNVNALLLGDSALYLCASSLAGVSYEQYFGPGTRLTVT.

This sequence joins TRBV10-3 and TRBJ1-2; no reliable D call. The ends were cut back, 4 bases at V and 6 bases at J, with 9 bases in the middle. Germline V gene data show CDR1 as ENHRY and CDR2 as SYGVKD. CDR3 length: 12 residues. CDR3 nucleotide sequence: TGTGCCATCAGTGTGGCGGAAAATGGCTACACCTTC. The encoded protein is CAISVAENGYTF.

The J gene is TRBJ2-3, the V gene TRBV4-1, with 7 bases matching TRBD2. CDR3 length: 15 residues. CDR1 and CDR2 from the germline V gene are MGHRA and YSYEKL. The V and J ends lost 1 base and 7 bases, in that order; junction bases with no gene match: 8. The DNA of the CDR3 is TGCGCCAGCAGCCAAGCCCTGGCGGGGGATAATACGCAGTATTTT. Encoded protein: CASSQALAGDNTQYF.

The genes are TRBV21-1 and TRBJ2-7; TRBD2, the table's D call, was not compared with the DNA. TRBV21-1 is noted as a pseudogene. This CDR3 is built from 15 residues. CDR3 protein: CARLLGLGHWYEQYF. The CDR3, as DNA: TGTGCCAGATTACTAGGGTTGGGTCATTGGTACGAGCAGTACTTC.

This clone has only one observation. The chain recombines TRBV18 with TRBJ2-7, with 10 positions matching TRBD1. This CDR3 spans 14 amino acids. Germline CDR1 and CDR2: KGHSH and LQKENI. Trimming at V came to 5 bases and at J to 3 bases, leaving 4 bases not matched to a gene. The CDR3 is CASSSRDRGYEQYF. CDR3 nucleotides: TGTGCCAGCTCATCGCGGGACAGGGGCTACGAGCAGTACTTC.

This clone was detected once. The rearrangement joins TRBV7-8 to TRBJ1-5; tentatively, D is TRBD1 (5 bases). Germline V gene data show CDR1 as SGHVS and CDR2 as FQNEAQ. The ends were cut back, 5 bases at V and 6 bases at J, with 26 bases in the middle. CDR3 length: 18 amino acids. The CDR3 DNA reads as TGTGCCAGCAGCGCTTTTGGGGCTTCGGCGGCCGAATCTCAGCCCCAGCATTTT. The encoded protein is CASSAFGASAAESQPQHF.